The 30 T cell receptor beta chains below all came from one sample that was sequenced in a study of T cell responses to AZD1222 COVID-19 vaccine. TCRdb's table, derived via immunoSEQ multiplex PCR, lists solely in-frame clones and lacks some. This sample has 150,000 to 200,000 clones, with about 89% found just once. The material sequenced was peripheral blood, taken on day 0 of AZD1222 vaccination. These receptors were collected from an adult in good health.

The chain is built from TRBV19 and TRBJ2-7, with TRBD1 identical over 9 bases. CDR1 LNHDA and CDR2 SQIVND come from the germline V gene (reference sequence). J gave up 7 bases and V 3 bases, and 10 bases lay outside the gene matches. CDR3 length equals 15 residues. The CDR3: CASSINFGQGREQYF. The DNA of the CDR3 is TGTGCCAGTAGTATCAACTTTGGACAGGGGAGGGAGCAGTACTTC.

V usage is TRBV7-8 and J usage is TRBJ2-1; possible D gene TRBD2, 6 bases. CDR1 SGHVS and CDR2 FQNEAQ come from the germline V gene. The V and J ends lost 8 bases and 0 bases respectively, with 14 bases between them. The CDR3 consists of 15 residues. The CDR3 sequence: CASGSGLSSYNEQFF. The CDR3 DNA follows: TGTGCCAGCGGTAGCGGATTGAGCTCCTACAATGAGCAGTTCTTC. The full variable domain, completed using reference TRBV7-8 and TRBJ2-1, is GAGVSQSPRYKVAKRGQDVALRCDPISGHVSLFWYQQALGQGPEFLTYFQNEAQLDKSGLPSDRFFAERPEGSVSTLKIQRTQQEDSAVYLCASGSGLSSYNEQFFGPGTRLTVL.

The J gene is TRBJ1-1, the V gene TRBV7-2, with TRBD1 as a possible D gene (5 bases). V lost 6 bases to trimming and J lost 10 bases, with 15 bases between them. The germline V gene encodes CDR1 SGHTA and CDR2 FQGNSA. The CDR3 totals 12 residues. For the CDR3, the DNA is TGTGCCAGCAGTCCTCTTTCAGGGACAGCTTTCTTT. It is translated as CASSPLSGTAFF.

The chain employs TRBV28 and TRBJ2-2; 10 nucleotides line up with TRBD2. Trimming at V came to 4 bases and at J to 5 bases, leaving 7 bases not matched to a gene. The CDR3 is made up of 16 amino acids. Germline V gene data show CDR1 as MDHEN and CDR2 as SYDVKM. CDR3 coding DNA: TGTGCCAGCAGTTCCGGGACTAGCGCGGGGACCGGGGAGCTGTTTTTT. This encodes CASSSGTSAGTGELFF.

This chain joins TRBV28 and TRBJ2-5, with D maybe TRBD2 (8 bases). In germline, CDR1 is MDHEN, CDR2 SYDVKM. Trimming pared 4 bases from V and 7 bases from J, leaving 31 bases between. This CDR3 has 19 residues. The CDR3 region is CASSSTGASGPLGRGTQYF. CDR3 DNA sequence: TGTGCCAGCAGTTCTACAGGGGCTAGCGGGCCTCTGGGGAGGGGGACCCAGTACTTC.

V is TRBV28 and J is TRBJ2-1, with a weak D call TRBD2 (6 bases). Germline values: CDR1 MDHEN, CDR2 SYDVKM. This CDR3 has 17 amino acids. Between the trimmed V and J ends, which lost 6 bases and 8 bases, there was a span of 26 bases. CDR3 sequence reads: CASSPHAGTYPSDEQFF. CDR3 DNA sequence: TGTGCCAGCAGCCCTCACGCGGGGACCTACCCTTCCGATGAGCAGTTCTTC.

In its sample, this clone was seen once. DNA of the CDR3: TGTGCCAGCAGTCGTGCGGGGTCTCGCAATCAGCCCCAGCATTTT. This gives the protein CASSRAGSRNQPQHF. The V gene is TRBV28, the J gene TRBJ1-5; D ambiguous. The V end lost 5 bases, the J end lost 2 bases, and 13 bases lay between the germline ends. From germline, CDR1 is MDHEN and CDR2 SYDVKM. The CDR3 has 15 residues.

The chain couples TRBV27 to TRBJ1-1, with D tentatively TRBD1 (6 bases). The V end lost 6 bases, the J end lost 0 bases, and 11 bases lay between the germline ends. Germline V CDR1 and CDR2: MNHEY, SMNVEV (reference sequence). The CDR3 has 14 amino acids. The chain's CDR3 is CASRLGHMNTEAFF. The CDR3 nucleotides are TGTGCCAGCAGACTGGGACACATGAACACTGAAGCTTTCTTT.

The V call is TRBV7-2, the J call TRBJ1-5, with no clear D. The CDR3 extends over 12 amino acids. Germline CDR1 is SGHTA and CDR2 is FQGNSA. Trimming removed 5 bases at V and 4 bases at J, with 6 bases between. For the CDR3, the DNA is TGTGCCAGCAGCGCAGATAATCAGCCCCAGCATTTT. Translation gives CASSADNQPQHF.

The rearrangement uses TRBV5-6 and TRBJ2-1, with D possibly matching TRBD2 (6 bases). V lost 0 bases, J lost 15 bases, and 19 bases lay in between. This CDR3 has 14 amino acids. CDR1 and CDR2 (germline): SGHDT, YYEEEE. As DNA, the CDR3 is TGTGCCAGCAGCTTGGCCCCGACTAGGGCGATGTCGTTCTTC. Protein sequence: CASSLAPTRAMSFF.

This chain connects TRBV6-2 or TRBV6-3 to TRBJ2-5, with 9 bases that match TRBD2. CDR1 is MNHEY, CDR2 SVGEGT, per germline. V lost 5 bases and J lost 2; bases outside the gene matches: 9. This CDR3 region has 16 residues. The CDR3 here is CASSRVTSGGQETQYF. Written as DNA, the CDR3 is TGTGCCAGCAGTAGGGTGACTAGCGGAGGTCAAGAGACCCAGTACTTC.

The genes are TRBV6-5 and TRBJ1-1; D might be TRBD1 (5 bases). CDR3 size: 15 residues. From germline, CDR1 is MNHEY and CDR2 SVGAGI. Trimming took off 5 bases at V and 1 base at J, with 14 bases between the two ends. The CDR3 here is CASSRGDLKNTEAFF. CDR3 in DNA: TGTGCCAGCAGTAGGGGAGACCTAAAGAACACTGAAGCTTTCTTT.

The gene calls are TRBV28 and TRBJ1-1; no clear D. The germline gives CDR1 MDHEN, CDR2 SYDVKM. CDR3 size: 13 residues. V gave up 7 bases and J gave up 0 bases, with 9 bases separating them. CDR3 nucleotides: TGTGCCAGCAACAGAAAAATGAACACTGAAGCTTTCTTT. It is translated as CASNRKMNTEAFF.

The count of this clone is one. The chain carries TRBV9 and TRBJ1-6; TRBD1 aligns across 7 bases. CDR3 length: 14 residues. J was trimmed by 6 bases and V by 5 bases; bases with no gene match: 5. Germline values: CDR1 SGDLS, CDR2 YYNGEE. CDR3 region: CASSTGQSNSPLHF. In DNA, the CDR3 is TGTGCCAGCAGTACGGGACAGTCTAATTCACCCCTCCACTTT. The variable domain in full, completed from reference TRBV9 and TRBJ1-6, reads DSGVTQTPKHLITATGQRVTLRCSPRSGDLSVYWYQQSLDQGLQFLIQYYNGEERAKGNILERFSAQQFPDLHSELNLSSLELGDSALYFCASSTGQSNSPLHFGNGTRLTVT.

This chain connects TRBV15 to TRBJ1-6, with D possibly being TRBD1 (6 bases). Germline CDR1 is LNHNV and CDR2 is YYDKDF (reference sequence). V was trimmed by 4 bases and J by 7 bases, leaving 14 bases between them. The CDR3 covers 15 residues. CDR3 region: CATSKSRGSNSPLHF. The CDR3 DNA reads TGTGCCACCAGCAAGAGTAGGGGGTCCAATTCACCCCTCCACTTT. Full variable domain (outside the CDR3, taken from reference TRBV15 and TRBJ1-6): DAMVIQNPRYQVTQFGKPVTLSCSQTLNHNVMYWYQQKSSQAPKLLFHYYDKDFNNEADTPDNFQSRRPNTSFCFLDIRSPGLGDTAMYLCATSKSRGSNSPLHFGNGTRLTVT.

The chain employs TRBV3-1 (or the pseudogene TRBV3-2) and TRBJ2-2; possible D gene TRBD2, 6 bases. The V gene lost 1 base and the J gene lost 6 bases, with 6 bases spanning the gap. The CDR3 is made up of 13 amino acids. CDR1 is LGHDT and CDR2 is YNNKEL in the germline V gene (reference sequence). This CDR3 reads CASSQASAGELFF. CDR3 sequence (DNA): TGTGCCAGCAGCCAAGCTAGCGCCGGGGAGCTGTTTTTT.

The chain links TRBV6-1 to TRBJ1-1; D ambiguous. Germline CDR1 MNHNS, CDR2 SASEGT. The CDR3 extends over 14 amino acids. V shed 2 bases and J shed 11 bases, with 18 bases lying between them. The CDR3: CASSEFGSLSEAFF. As DNA, the CDR3 is TGTGCCAGCAGTGAATTCGGCAGCCTGAGTGAGGCTTTCTTT.

The table lists this clone with a count of one. The rearrangement uses TRBV4-1 and TRBJ2-7, with D perhaps TRBD2 (6 bases). CDR1 is MGHRA, CDR2 YSYEKL, per germline. The CDR3 is 14 residues long. V lost 5 bases, J lost 2 bases, and 13 bases lay in between. The CDR3, as DNA: TGCGCCAGCAGCGCCACGGGGGTACCCTACGAGCAGTACTTC. Its translation: CASSATGVPYEQYF.

This clone was counted a single time. This chain connects TRBV30 to TRBJ1-1; no clear D. This CDR3 is 14 amino acids long. The germline CDR1 and CDR2 sequences are GTSNPN and SVGIG (reference sequence). Trimming shortened V by 0 bases and J by 0 bases, and 8 bases separated the two germline ends. As DNA, the CDR3 is TGTGCCTGGAGTGTAAACAGTCTGAACACTGAAGCTTTCTTT. It translates to CAWSVNSLNTEAFF.

V and J are TRBV14 and TRBJ1-1; D unclear. CDR3 size: 13 residues. In germline, CDR1 is SGHDN, CDR2 FVKESK. V was trimmed by 0 bases and J by 7 bases, leaving 9 bases between them. For the CDR3, the DNA is TGTGCCAGCAGCCAAGATTTGACACGTGAAGCTTTCTTT. Protein: CASSQDLTREAFF.

The chain joins TRBV5-1 to TRBJ2-5, with D perhaps TRBD2 (5 bases). The germline V and J ends were trimmed by 5 bases and 4 bases, with 6 bases remaining between them. This CDR3 has 11 residues. Germline CDR1 reads SGHRS; CDR2 reads YFSETQ. CDR3 sequence (DNA): TGCGCCAGCAGAAGCGGAGAGACCCAGTACTTC. As protein: CASRSGETQYF.

The gene calls are TRBV11-2 and TRBJ1-1; no clear D gene. V was pared by 3 bases and J by 5 bases, with 10 bases between. In germline, CDR1 is SGHAT, CDR2 FQNNGV. This CDR3 is built from 13 residues. CDR3 sequence reads: CASSLGGNTEAFF. CDR3 DNA sequence: TGTGCCAGCAGCTTGGGAGGGAATACTGAAGCTTTCTTT.

The chain uses TRBV5-1 and TRBJ2-3, with a weak D call TRBD1 (5 bases). The V and J ends lost 1 base and 3 bases respectively, with 15 bases between them. Germline V gene data show CDR1 as SGHRS and CDR2 as YFSETQ. The length of the CDR3 is 16 residues. The chain's CDR3 is CASSLSAAGSTDTQYF. CDR3 nucleotide sequence: TGCGCCAGCAGCTTGAGCGCGGCAGGGTCTACAGATACGCAGTATTTT.

This rearrangement joins TRBV6-1 to TRBJ1-2, with D unclear. With 0 bases removed from V and 2 bases from J, the gap between germline ends came to 7 bases. CDR3 length: 14 amino acids. The germline gives CDR1 MNHNS, CDR2 SASEGT. The CDR3 DNA follows: TGTGCCAGCAGTGAAGCGAATGGAAACTATGGCTACACCTTC. Translating it yields CASSEANGNYGYTF.

V and J are TRBV29-1 and TRBJ1-1, with TRBD1 identical over 7 bases. Germline V CDR1 and CDR2: SQVTM, ANQGSEA. V shed 2 bases, J shed 4 bases, and the junction held 4 bases outside the gene matches. The CDR3 runs 13 residues. The CDR3 spells CSVELTGATEAFF. The CDR3 coding sequence is TGCAGCGTTGAATTAACAGGGGCCACTGAAGCTTTCTTT.

The chain joins TRBV28 to TRBJ1-6; D is unresolved. Germline V gives CDR1 MDHEN, CDR2 SYDVKM. Trimming removed 5 bases at V and 4 bases at J, with 3 bases between. The CDR3 consists of 12 residues. The CDR3 nucleotides are TGTGCCAGCAGTATTTATAATTCACCCCTCCACTTT. It yields the protein CASSIYNSPLHF.

The chain carries TRBV6-6 and TRBJ1-5; TRBD1 agrees at 10 bases. Germline V gives CDR1 MNHNY, CDR2 SVGAGI (reference sequence). This CDR3 is 15 amino acids long. The ends lost 6 bases at V and 3 bases at J; junction bases unmatched: 5. The chain's CDR3 is CASRTDRGPNQPQHF. CDR3 DNA sequence: TGTGCCAGCAGAACCGACAGGGGGCCCAATCAGCCCCAGCATTTT.

The chain joins TRBV28 to TRBJ1-2; TRBD1 is a possible D gene (6 bases). The CDR3 sequence is 13 residues long. The V end lost 4 bases, the J end lost 2 bases, and 8 bases lay between the germline ends. The germline V gene has CDR1 MDHEN and CDR2 SYDVKM. For the CDR3, the DNA is TGTGCCAGCAGTTCAGGGGCCAACTATGGCTACACCTTC. Its translation is CASSSGANYGYTF.

This chain joins TRBV5-1 and TRBJ1-1, with 7 bases fitting TRBD1. The length of the CDR3 is 16 residues. CDR1 is SGHRS, CDR2 YFSETQ, per germline. V lost 1 base to trimming and J lost 0 bases; unmatched junction nucleotides: 6. The CDR3 sequence: CASSLYVGQMNTEAFF. The CDR3, as DNA: TGCGCCAGCAGCTTGTATGTGGGACAGATGAACACTGAAGCTTTCTTT.

The rearrangement uses TRBV19 and TRBJ1-5; 9 bases align to TRBD1. V lost 6 bases to trimming and J lost 3 bases; unmatched junction nucleotides: 3. The CDR3 length is 14 residues. From germline, CDR1 is LNHDA and CDR2 SQIVND (reference sequence). CDR3 region: CASSRDRVNQPQHF. In DNA form, the CDR3 reads TGTGCCAGTAGCCGGGACAGGGTCAATCAGCCCCAGCATTTT.